These 30 T cell receptor beta chains share one sample of origin, sequenced in a study of T-cell memory formation after mild COVID-19. TCRdb re-called the 5' RACE reads with MiXCR, one entry per CDR3 protein. The sample lists roughly 51,000 distinct CDR3 sequences, under 7.5% occurring once. The sample taken for sequencing was PBMCs or a T cell subset sorted from them (not recorded which). These receptors came from a man between 18 and 35 years old who had mild COVID-19 (a few samples of this study predate the infection). Cell type and time point are not known.

The V and J genes are TRBV19 and TRBJ2-7, with TRBD1 identical over 7 bases. Germline-derived CDR1 and CDR2 are LNHDA and SQIVND (reference sequence). Trimming cost V 5 bases and J 5 bases; bases outside gene matches: 12. CDR3 length equals 15 residues. The CDR3 DNA follows: TGTGCCAGTAGTCTATACAGGGGAAAGGCCCACGAGCAGTACTTC. This gives the protein CASSLYRGKAHEQYF.

In the case of this clonotype: A much larger clone is a single base away; this may be a read error. The chain employs TRBV5-1 and TRBJ2-5; no definite D call. CDR1 and CDR2 (germline): SGHRS, YFSETQ. Between the trimmed V and J ends, which lost 0 bases and 1 base, there was a span of 10 bases. The CDR3 runs 15 residues. CDR3 amino acids: CASSLAGPAQETQYF. For the CDR3, the DNA is TGCGCCAGCAGCTTGGCCGGGCCGGCCCAAGAGACCCAGTACTTC.

This clonotype was counted ten times or more. The chain employs TRBV5-1 and TRBJ2-7; TRBD2 matches at 7 bases. This CDR3 is 14 amino acids long. Germline assignment: CDR1 SGHRS and CDR2 YFSETQ. V shed 2 bases, J shed 1 base, and the junction held 3 bases outside the gene matches. This CDR3 reads CASSFAGVSYEQYF. CDR3 nucleotide sequence: TGCGCCAGCAGCTTCGCGGGGGTTTCCTACGAGCAGTACTTC.

This clonotype was detected a few times. The chain links TRBV5-1 to TRBJ1-4; no firm D call. This CDR3 has 15 amino acids. The germline V gene encodes CDR1 SGHRS and CDR2 YFSETQ. Deletions cut 0 bases from V and 0 bases from J, with 6 bases between. The CDR3 sequence is CASSLALPTNEKLFF. CDR3 coding DNA: TGCGCCAGCAGCTTGGCCTTACCAACTAATGAAAAACTGTTTTTT.

This clonotype has a handful of counts. The chain couples TRBV20-1 to TRBJ1-1; 10 bases map to TRBD1. Trimming took 3 bases from V and 8 from J; bases not matched to a gene: 12. The CDR3 runs 15 residues. Germline CDR1 reads DFQATT; CDR2 reads SNEGSKA (reference sequence). The DNA of the CDR3 is TGCAGTGCTAGCTTATCCCGGACAGGGGGGAGAGAAGCTTTCTTT. Protein: CSASLSRTGGREAFF.

The table lists this clonotype with many counts. The chain has TRBV20-1 and TRBJ2-2; D not resolved. Germline CDR1 and CDR2: DFQATT and SNEGSKA (reference sequence). Trimming removed 1 base from V and 0 bases from J, with 9 bases in between. The CDR3 covers 15 residues. The CDR3 loop is CSARVVGTNTGELFF. CDR3 in DNA: TGCAGTGCTAGAGTGGTAGGGACGAACACCGGGGAGCTGTTTTTT.

This clonotype was counted many times. The chain carries TRBV7-6 and TRBJ2-5; D remains unclear. Germline CDR1 reads SGHVS; CDR2 reads FNYEAQ. CDR3 size: 13 residues. The ends were cut back, 2 bases at V and 3 bases at J, with 7 bases in the middle. CDR3 in amino acids: CASSLHGEETQYF. DNA of the CDR3: TGTGCCAGCAGCTTACACGGTGAAGAGACCCAGTACTTC.

This clonotype was seen a few times. The chain links TRBV2 to TRBJ2-1, with 7 bases fitting TRBD1. V gave up 7 bases and J gave up 4 bases; unmatched junction bases: 4. The CDR3 is made up of 13 amino acids. Germline values: CDR1 SNHLY, CDR2 FYNNEI. CDR3 sequence reads: CASTGTVYNEQFF. The CDR3 bases are TGTGCCAGCACCGGGACAGTGTACAATGAGCAGTTCTTC.

This clonotype was detected a few times. The V call is TRBV6-5, the J call TRBJ1-1; D gene ambiguous. Per the germline V gene, CDR1 is MNHEY and CDR2 is SVGAGI. Trimming took off 6 bases at V and 3 bases at J, with 8 bases between the two ends. The CDR3 runs to 12 residues. CDR3 coding DNA: TGTGCCAGCAGCCGCGGGGACACTGAAGCTTTCTTT. Translated, it gives CASSRGDTEAFF.

In its sample, this clonotype was seen many times. The J gene is TRBJ1-2, the V gene TRBV12-3 or TRBV12-4; no clear D. V shed 5 bases and J shed 0 bases, with 7 bases lying between them. This CDR3 region has 13 residues. DNA for the CDR3: TGTGCCAGCAGTGGGTGGCCTAACTATGGCTACACCTTC. This sequence encodes CASSGWPNYGYTF.

V usage is TRBV5-8 and J usage is TRBJ2-7; D tentatively fits TRBD1 or TRBD2 (5 bases each). Trimming shortened V by 4 bases and J by 5 bases, and 13 bases separated the two germline ends. This CDR3 has 13 amino acids. CDR1 SGHTS and CDR2 YDEGEE come from the germline V gene. The CDR3 DNA reads as TGTGCCAGCAGCCGCCGGGGCTACAACGAGCAGTACGTC. Translated, it gives CASSRRGYNEQYV.

V gene TRBV5-1 combines with J gene TRBJ2-3; no definite D call. The germline V gene has CDR1 SGHRS and CDR2 YFSETQ. The CDR3 is 16 amino acids. The V gene lost 0 bases and the J gene lost 4 bases, with 15 bases spanning the gap. CDR3 loop: CASSLASLVGPDTQYF. The CDR3 DNA reads as TGCGCCAGCAGCTTGGCTTCCCTAGTAGGGCCAGATACGCAGTATTTT.

Many counts were recorded for this clonotype. This chain links TRBV7-9 with TRBJ2-7; TRBD1 or TRBD2 may be the D gene (5 bases each). The CDR3 is 15 residues long. In germline, CDR1 is SEHNR, CDR2 FQNEAQ (reference sequence). The germline V and J ends were trimmed by 5 bases and 6 bases, with 20 bases remaining between them. The CDR3 loop reads CASSRDPLVSGEQYV. The CDR3 DNA reads as TGTGCCAGCAGCAGGGACCCCCTCGTCTCGGGCGAGCAGTACGTC.

The chain links TRBV5-1 to TRBJ2-5, with TRBD1 identical over 8 bases. This CDR3 has 15 amino acids. The ends lost 0 bases at V and 1 base at J; junction bases unmatched: 2. Germline V gene data show CDR1 as SGHRS and CDR2 as YFSETQ. CDR3 DNA: TGCGCCAGCAGCTTGGCCGGACAGGGCCAAGAGACCCAGTACTTC. It translates to CASSLAGQGQETQYF.

The V and J genes are TRBV5-1 and TRBJ1-2, with a tentative D call TRBD1 (6 bases). CDR1 is SGHRS, CDR2 YFSETQ, per germline. Trimming stripped 2 bases from V and 4 bases from J, with 15 bases between. This CDR3 has 15 residues. Here the CDR3 DNA reads TGCGCCAGCAGCTTACAGGGCTCGAGGGCCTATGGCTACACCTTC. As protein: CASSLQGSRAYGYTF.

Many counts were recorded for this clonotype. The gene calls are TRBV12-3 or TRBV12-4 and TRBJ2-2; a possible D gene is TRBD2 (6 bases). CDR3 size: 14 residues. V shed 5 bases and J shed 4 bases, with 11 bases lying between them. The chain's CDR3 is CASSLQTSTGELFF. CDR3 coding DNA: TGTGCCAGCAGTCTACAGACTAGCACCGGGGAGCTGTTTTTT.

The rearrangement joins TRBV12-3 or TRBV12-4 to TRBJ2-7; D is possibly TRBD2 (5 bases). Trimming left V 2 bases short and J 6 bases short, with 8 bases between. The CDR3 has 12 residues. In DNA form, the CDR3 reads TGTGCCAGCAGTTTACAAGGGAGCGAGCAGTACGTC. It encodes CASSLQGSEQYV.

Ten or more counts support this clonotype. The genes are TRBV28 and TRBJ1-1, with 7 positions matching TRBD1. V was pared by 7 bases and J by 2 bases, with 13 bases of the junction left unmatched. The CDR3 length is 16 residues. Germline V gene sequence: CDR1 MDHEN, CDR2 SYDVKM. The CDR3 sequence is CASNDPRTGLNTEAFF. The CDR3 DNA reads TGTGCCAGCAACGACCCCCGGACAGGACTAAACACTGAAGCTTTCTTT.

This clonotype showed up just a few times. The chain recombines TRBV5-5 with TRBJ1-1, with D uncertain. Trimming cost V 0 bases and J 1 base, with 4 bases left between them. The CDR3 contains 13 residues. Germline loops: CDR1 SGHKS, CDR2 YYEKEE (reference sequence). The CDR3 DNA follows: TGTGCCAGCAGCTTGGAACCGAACACTGAAGCTTTCTTT. Translating gives CASSLEPNTEAFF.

This clonotype occurred a few times. The genes are TRBV5-1 and TRBJ2-3, with D tentatively TRBD2 (7 bases). The ends were cut back, 3 bases at V and 1 base at J, with 15 bases in the middle. The V gene's germline CDR1 is SGHRS and CDR2 YFSETQ. The CDR3 contains 16 residues. This CDR3 reads CASSSPSGGRTDTQYF. The CDR3 DNA sequence: TGCGCCAGCAGCTCCCCGTCCGGGGGGCGCACAGATACGCAGTATTTT.

This clonotype was recorded a few times. The chain is built from TRBV7-3 and TRBJ1-2, with 7 positions matching TRBD1. V shed 5 bases and J 2 bases; nucleotides not matched to a gene: 5. The CDR3 length is 14 residues. Germline V CDR1 and CDR2: SGHTA, FQGTGA. CDR3 residues: CASSPTGWNYGYTF. The DNA for the CDR3 is TGTGCCAGCAGCCCGACAGGGTGGAACTATGGCTACACCTTC.

This clonotype was seen more than once but under ten times. The chain has TRBV5-1 and TRBJ2-3; 9 nucleotides line up with TRBD2. Germline CDR1 is SGHRS and CDR2 is YFSETQ. This CDR3 spans 15 amino acids. V lost 4 bases, J lost 4 bases, and 7 bases stayed unmatched. The CDR3 DNA is TGCGCCAGCAGCCTACTTGGCGGGGGGGCAGATACGCAGTATTTT. As protein: CASSLLGGGADTQYF.

This clonotype has a count of ten or more. The chain recombines TRBV7-2 with TRBJ2-7; D remains ambiguous. Germline CDR1 SGHTA, CDR2 FQGNSA. The CDR3 is 14 amino acids. Deletions cut 2 bases from V and 6 bases from J, with 14 bases between. This chain's CDR3 is CASSLNVGSGEQYV. The CDR3 coding sequence is TGTGCCAGCAGCTTAAACGTAGGATCGGGCGAGCAGTACGTC.

This clonotype showed up just a few times. The rearrangement joins TRBV7-2 to TRBJ2-1, with TRBD2 matching over 12 bases. V shed 6 bases and J 4 bases; nucleotides not matched to a gene: 4. Germline V gene data show CDR1 as SGHTA and CDR2 as FQGNSA. The CDR3 runs to 15 residues. CDR3 loop: CASSPTSGGYNEQFF. Here the CDR3 DNA reads TGTGCCAGCAGTCCGACTAGCGGGGGATACAATGAGCAGTTCTTC.

This clonotype was seen a handful of times. The genes are TRBV6-1 and TRBJ2-1; TRBD1 agrees at 7 bases. Germline assignment: CDR1 MNHNS and CDR2 SASEGT. V lost 4 bases to trimming and J lost 7 bases; unmatched junction nucleotides: 1. The CDR3 runs to 12 residues. This CDR3 is CASSAQGNEQFF. For the CDR3, the DNA is TGTGCCAGCAGTGCACAGGGGAATGAGCAGTTCTTC.

The sample holds many counts of this clonotype. The J gene is TRBJ2-3, the V gene TRBV11-2; TRBD2 matches 8 bases. This CDR3 spans 15 amino acids. Germline V lookup: CDR1 SGHAT, CDR2 FQNNGV. Losses at the gene ends were 1 base for V and 1 base for J; bases not matched to a gene: 1. CDR3 coding DNA: TGTGCCAGCAGCTTAGGAGCGGGGGGCACAGATACGCAGTATTTT. It encodes CASSLGAGGTDTQYF.

In this sample, this clonotype turned up a few times. The chain employs TRBV15 and TRBJ2-3; perhaps TRBD2 as D (6 bases). With 4 bases removed from V and 7 bases from J, the gap between germline ends came to 9 bases. The CDR3 has 12 amino acids. Germline V gene lookup returns CDR1 LNHNV and CDR2 YYDKDF (reference sequence). CDR3 sequence reads: CATSKDYYTQYF. The CDR3 DNA reads as TGTGCCACCAGCAAGGACTACTATACGCAGTATTTT.

This rearrangement joins TRBV27 to TRBJ2-6; 7 bases are shared with TRBD2. V shed 8 bases, J shed 0 bases, and the junction held 16 bases outside the gene matches. Germline values: CDR1 MNHEY, CDR2 SMNVEV (reference sequence). The CDR3 extends over 19 amino acids. The CDR3 loop reads CASVEWGGSLSSGANVLTF. The CDR3 nucleotides are TGTGCCAGCGTCGAGTGGGGAGGGAGCCTTAGCTCTGGGGCCAACGTCCTGACTTTC.

This clonotype showed up many times. This chain links TRBV5-1 with TRBJ2-7, with a weak D call TRBD1 (6 bases). Germline CDR1 and CDR2: SGHRS and YFSETQ. The CDR3 has 15 amino acids. Trimming took 4 bases from V and 5 from J, leaving 19 bases between them. The CDR3 spells CASSVRDTVRDEQYF. DNA of the CDR3: TGCGCCAGCAGCGTCCGGGACACCGTCCGAGACGAGCAGTACTTC.

Only a few counts were recorded for this clonotype. The chain uses TRBV4-3 and TRBJ1-3; D gene unclear. This CDR3 contains 15 residues. CDR1 and CDR2 from the germline V gene are LGHNA and YSLEER. The germline V and J ends were trimmed by 2 bases and 4 bases, with 12 bases remaining between them. This CDR3 reads CASSQKGGFGNTIYF. CDR3 coding DNA: TGCGCCAGCAGCCAAAAAGGAGGGTTCGGAAACACCATATATTTT.